Sequencing of this TCR beta chain was carried out in a study of CD8+ T cells in alopecia areata. This clone was seen a few times. A read error likely explains this, since a far larger clone differs by one base. Alopecia areata patients gave lesional scalp punch biopsies and peripheral blood samples. CDR3 size: 14 residues. Per germline, CDR1 MNHNY and CDR2 SVGAGI (reference sequence). The authors extracted RNA and reverse transcribed it into cDNA as the sequencing template. Here immunoSEQ multiplex PCR was the method, and the copy in TCRdb shows in-frame clones only, minus some. The sample has some 5,000 clones, just over 60% seen once; the top ten hold around 10%.

The chain carries TRBV6-6 and TRBJ1-5, with a possible D match to TRBD1 (5 bases). This sample comprised skin, obtained at week 0. The clonotype comes from a human donor with alopecia areata. This CDR3 is CASTWDPLNQPQNF. The CDR3 DNA reads as TGTGCCAGCACTTGGGACCCACTCAATCAGCCCCAGAATTTT.